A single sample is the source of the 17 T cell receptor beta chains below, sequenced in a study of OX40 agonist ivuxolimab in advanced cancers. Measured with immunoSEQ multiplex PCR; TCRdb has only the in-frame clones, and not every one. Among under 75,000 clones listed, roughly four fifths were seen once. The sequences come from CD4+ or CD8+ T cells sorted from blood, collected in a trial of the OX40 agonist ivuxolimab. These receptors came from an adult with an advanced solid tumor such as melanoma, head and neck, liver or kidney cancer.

The CDR3 DNA is TGTGCCAGCAGCTTGAACGATTTTGAGGAGACCCAGTACTTC. This sequence encodes CASSLNDFEETQYF. V gene TRBV5-4 combines with J gene TRBJ2-5; D is unclear. In germline, CDR1 is SGHNT, CDR2 YYREEE (reference sequence). V was clipped by 1 base and J by 5 bases, with 12 bases between them. The CDR3 spans 14 residues.

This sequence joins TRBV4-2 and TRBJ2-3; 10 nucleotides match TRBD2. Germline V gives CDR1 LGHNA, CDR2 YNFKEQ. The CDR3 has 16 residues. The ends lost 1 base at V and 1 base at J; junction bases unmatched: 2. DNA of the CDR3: TGTGCCAGCAGCCAAGGAAGCGGGGGGGGCACAGATACGCAGTATTTT. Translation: CASSQGSGGGTDTQYF.

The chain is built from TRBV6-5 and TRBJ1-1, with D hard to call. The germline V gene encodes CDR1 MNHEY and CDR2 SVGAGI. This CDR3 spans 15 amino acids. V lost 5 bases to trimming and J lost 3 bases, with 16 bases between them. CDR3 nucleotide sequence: TGTGCCAGCAGTATCGTGATGGGCGGGCACACTGAAGCTTTCTTT. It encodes CASSIVMGGHTEAFF.

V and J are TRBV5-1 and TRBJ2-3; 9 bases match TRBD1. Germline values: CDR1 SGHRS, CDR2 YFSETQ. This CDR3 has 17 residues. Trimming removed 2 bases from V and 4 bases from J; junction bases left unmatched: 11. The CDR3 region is CASSLQPGTGYADTQYF. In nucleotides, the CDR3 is TGCGCCAGCAGCTTACAACCCGGGACAGGGTATGCAGATACGCAGTATTTT.

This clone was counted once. CDR3 residues: CASSHRGSVVAFF. DNA of the CDR3: TGTGCCAGCAGCCACAGGGGATCCGTTGTTGCTTTCTTT. This chain uses TRBV14 with TRBJ1-1; a weak D match, TRBD1 (6 bases). Between the trimmed V and J ends, which lost 3 bases and 11 bases, there was a span of 16 bases. Per the germline V gene, CDR1 is SGHDN and CDR2 is FVKESK. CDR3 length equals 13 residues.

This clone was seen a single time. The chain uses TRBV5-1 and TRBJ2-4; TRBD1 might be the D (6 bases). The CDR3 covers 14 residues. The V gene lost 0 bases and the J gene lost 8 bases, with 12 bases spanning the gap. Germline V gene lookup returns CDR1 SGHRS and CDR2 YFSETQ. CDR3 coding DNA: TGCGCCAGCAGCTTGGCGGCAGGGGTAGACATTCAGTACTTC. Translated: CASSLAAGVDIQYF.

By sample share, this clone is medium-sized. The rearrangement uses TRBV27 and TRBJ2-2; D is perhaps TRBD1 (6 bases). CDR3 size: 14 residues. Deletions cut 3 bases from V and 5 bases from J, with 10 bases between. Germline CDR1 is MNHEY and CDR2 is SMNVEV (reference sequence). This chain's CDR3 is CASSLQGFTGELFF. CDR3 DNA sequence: TGTGCCAGCAGTTTGCAGGGGTTTACCGGGGAGCTGTTTTTT.

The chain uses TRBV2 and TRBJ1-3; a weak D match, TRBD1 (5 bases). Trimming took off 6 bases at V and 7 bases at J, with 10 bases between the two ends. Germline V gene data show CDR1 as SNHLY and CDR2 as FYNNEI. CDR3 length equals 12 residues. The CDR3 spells CASSSWGNTIYF. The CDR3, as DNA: TGTGCCAGCAGCTCCTGGGGGAACACCATATATTTT.

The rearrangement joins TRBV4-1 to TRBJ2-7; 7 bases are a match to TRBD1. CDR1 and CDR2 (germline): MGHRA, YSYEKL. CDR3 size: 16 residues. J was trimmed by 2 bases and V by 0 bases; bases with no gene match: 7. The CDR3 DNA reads TGCGCCAGCAGCCAAGAAAGCAGGGACAGCACCTACGAGCAGTACTTC. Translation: CASSQESRDSTYEQYF.

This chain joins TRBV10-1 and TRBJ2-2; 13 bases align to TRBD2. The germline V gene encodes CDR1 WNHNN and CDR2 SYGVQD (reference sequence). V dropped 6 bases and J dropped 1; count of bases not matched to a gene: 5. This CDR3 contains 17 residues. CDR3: CASRAGLAGLNTGELFF. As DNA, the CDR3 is TGCGCCAGCAGGGCGGGACTAGCGGGGCTGAACACCGGGGAGCTGTTTTTT.

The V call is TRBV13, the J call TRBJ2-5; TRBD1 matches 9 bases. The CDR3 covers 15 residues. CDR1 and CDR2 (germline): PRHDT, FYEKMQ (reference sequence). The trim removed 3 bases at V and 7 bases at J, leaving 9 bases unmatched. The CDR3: CASSFGDRDSGTQYF. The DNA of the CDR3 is TGTGCCAGCAGCTTTGGGGACAGGGACTCGGGGACCCAGTACTTC.

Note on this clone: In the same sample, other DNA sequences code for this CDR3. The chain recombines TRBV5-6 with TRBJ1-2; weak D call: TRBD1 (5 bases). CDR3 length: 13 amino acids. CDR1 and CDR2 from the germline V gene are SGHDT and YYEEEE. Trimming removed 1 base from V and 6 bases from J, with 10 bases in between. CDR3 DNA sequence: TGTGCCAGCAGCTTGCGTCAGGGTGATGGCTACACCTTC. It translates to CASSLRQGDGYTF.

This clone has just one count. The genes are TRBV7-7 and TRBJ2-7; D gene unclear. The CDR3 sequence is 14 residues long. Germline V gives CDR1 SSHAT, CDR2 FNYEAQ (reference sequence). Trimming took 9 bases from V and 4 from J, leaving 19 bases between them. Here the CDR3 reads CARTCGRREYEQYF. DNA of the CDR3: TGTGCCAGAACCTGTGGACGGAGAGAATACGAGCAGTACTTC.

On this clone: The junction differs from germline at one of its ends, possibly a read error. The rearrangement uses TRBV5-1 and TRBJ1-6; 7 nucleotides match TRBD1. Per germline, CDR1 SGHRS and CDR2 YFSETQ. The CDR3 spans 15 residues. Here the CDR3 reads CASSNDRAHKSPLHF. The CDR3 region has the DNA TGCGCCAGCAGCAACGACAGGGCCCATAAATCACCCCTCCACTTT.

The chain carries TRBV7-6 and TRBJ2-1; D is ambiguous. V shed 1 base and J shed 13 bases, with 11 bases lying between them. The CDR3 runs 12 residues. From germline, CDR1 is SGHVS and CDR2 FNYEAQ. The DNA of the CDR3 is TGTGCCAGCAGCTTAGAGTCGGACCTACAGTTCTTC. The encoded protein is CASSLESDLQFF.

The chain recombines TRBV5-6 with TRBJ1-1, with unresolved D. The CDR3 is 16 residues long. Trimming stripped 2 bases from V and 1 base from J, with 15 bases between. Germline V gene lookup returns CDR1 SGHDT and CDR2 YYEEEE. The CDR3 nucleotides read TGTGCCAGCAGCTTCGTCGCGATTGGGCAGAACACTGAAGCTTTCTTT. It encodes CASSFVAIGQNTEAFF.

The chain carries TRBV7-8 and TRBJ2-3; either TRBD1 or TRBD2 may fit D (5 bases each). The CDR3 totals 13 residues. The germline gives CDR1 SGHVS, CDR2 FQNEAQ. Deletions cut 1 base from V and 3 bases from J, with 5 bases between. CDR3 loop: CASSLGGTDTQYF. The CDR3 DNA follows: TGTGCCAGCAGCTTAGGGGGGACAGATACGCAGTATTTT.